The rows below give T cell receptor beta chains drawn from one sample of a study of blood T cell repertoires in COVID-19. Sequencing used immunoSEQ multiplex PCR; TCRdb keeps in-frame clones, though not all of them. The data hold 300,000 to 350,000 clones, with about nine tenths observed a single time. Sequencing input: peripheral blood. All receptors derive from a man aged 18 to 30 with active or convalescent COVID-19. Both conserved end residues are part of each CDR3. A D gene is named only where the DNA matches it firmly. Size is omitted from some rows. Given values are once, few, many or a class for expanded clones.

abundance	v_gene	j_gene	d_gene	CDR3nt	CDR3aa
.	TRBV4-2	TRBJ2-7	TRBD2	TGTGCCAGCAGCCAATGGACTAGCGGAACCTCCTACGAGCAGTACTTC	CASSQWTSGTSYEQYF
once	TRBV14	TRBJ2-3	.	TGTGCCAGCAGCCAAGTAGCCGTGGATACGCAGTATTTT	CASSQVAVDTQYF
.	TRBV6-6	TRBJ2-5	TRBD1	TGTGCCAGCAACAAAATTACAGGGGCCCAAGAGACCCAGTACTTC	CASNKITGAQETQYF
.	TRBV7-9	TRBJ2-2	.	TGTGCCAGCAGTTTTGGACAGTCCACCGGGGAGCTGTTTTTT	CASSFGQSTGELFF
.	TRBV7-9	TRBJ1-6	TRBD1	TGTGCCAGCAGCCCTCCGGACAGGGCGGGTTCACCCCTCCACTTT	CASSPPDRAGSPLHF
.	TRBV3-1/TRBV3-2	TRBJ1-3	.	TGTGCCAGCAGCCCGATCACGAGTGGAAACACCATATATTTT	CASSPITSGNTIYF
.	TRBV28	TRBJ2-5	.	TGTGCCAGCACCACCGGCTGGGGGAGGGAGACCCAGTACTTC	CASTTGWGRETQYF
.	TRBV6-5	TRBJ1-6	TRBD1	TGTGCCACCATCAATGTTCGACAGGGAAATTCACCCCTCCACTTT	CATINVRQGNSPLHF
.	TRBV5-4	TRBJ2-2	.	TGTGCCAGCAGCCCAGCGGAGAACACCGGGGAGCTGTTTTTT	CASSPAENTGELFF
.	TRBV18	TRBJ2-7	TRBD2	TGTGCCAGCTCACCGGGACTAAACGACGAGCAGTACTTC	CASSPGLNDEQYF
.	TRBV4-3	TRBJ1-1	TRBD1	TGCGCCAGCAGCCCATGGGGACAGGGGAGGACTGAAGCTTTCTTT	CASSPWGQGRTEAFF
.	TRBV19	TRBJ1-1	.	TGTGCCAGTAGTATCCGGGACACACACCTTAACACTGAAGCTTTCTTT	CASSIRDTHLNTEAFF
.	TRBV28	TRBJ2-1	TRBD2	TGTGCCAGCAGCCAACCGGGAGGAAATGACTACAATGAGCAGTTCTTC	CASSQPGGNDYNEQFF
.	TRBV3-1/TRBV3-2	TRBJ2-7	TRBD2	TGTGCCAGCAGCCGAACGGGGGGGAGAAACGAGCAGTACTTC	CASSRTGGRNEQYF
.	TRBV5-1	TRBJ2-3	TRBD2	TGCGCCAGCAGCGAGACTAGCGGGAAGGATACGCAGTATTTT	CASSETSGKDTQYF
.	TRBV28	TRBJ1-4	.	TGTGCCAGCAGTTTATTCCGGGTCGGAAAACTGTTTTTT	CASSLFRVGKLFF
.	TRBV28	TRBJ1-1	.	TGTGCCAGCATCCCTTCTAGGGGGGGGACGAACACTGAAGCTTTCTTT	CASIPSRGGTNTEAFF
.	TRBV10-1	TRBJ2-3	TRBD2	TGCGCCAGCAGTCCCCATGGCGGGAGGGCGACAGATACGCAGTATTTT	CASSPHGGRATDTQYF
.	TRBV4-3	TRBJ1-4	TRBD1	TGCGCCAGCAGCCAGGCCGGACAGGTTGACGAAAAACTGTTTTTT	CASSQAGQVDEKLFF
once	TRBV9	TRBJ1-1	.	TGTGCCAGCAGCGTATCAGCAGGGGACACTGAAGCTTTCTTT	CASSVSAGDTEAFF
.	TRBV27	TRBJ2-1	.	TGTGCCAGCAGTTCCGGGACTTACAATGAGCAGTTCTTC	CASSSGTYNEQFF
many	TRBV15	TRBJ2-1	TRBD2	TGTGCCACCAGCAGAGAAAGCGGGGGGGCCAATGAGCAGTTCTTC	CATSRESGGANEQFF
.	TRBV5-1	TRBJ2-2	.	TGCGCCAGCAGGGGGCAGGGGAACACCGGGGAGCTGTTTTTT	CASRGQGNTGELFF
.	TRBV5-4	TRBJ2-5	.	TGTGCCAGCAGCTTGGGAGGGTTCCAAGAGACCCAGTACTTC	CASSLGGFQETQYF
.	TRBV19	TRBJ2-7	TRBD2	TGTGCCAGTAGTAAGGGACTAGCGGTCTACGAGCAGTACTTC	CASSKGLAVYEQYF
.	TRBV5-1	TRBJ2-1	TRBD1	TGCGCCAGCAGTTCCGGGACAGGGTCCGGCAATGAGCAGTTCTTC	CASSSGTGSGNEQFF
.	TRBV9	TRBJ2-3	TRBD1	TGTGCCAGCAGCGACAGGGGGCTCACAGATACGCAGTATTTT	CASSDRGLTDTQYF
.	TRBV20-1	TRBJ2-7	.	TGCAGTGCTCGGGGTTCCTACGAGCAGTACTTC	CSARGSYEQYF
.	TRBV10-3	TRBJ1-4	.	TGTGCCATCAGTGACACGGCAGGGAGGGTCGAAAAACTGTTTTTT	CAISDTAGRVEKLFF
.	TRBV15	TRBJ2-7	TRBD2	TGTGCCACCAGCAGAGTGGCCCGACTAGCGTCAACCTACGAGCAGTACTTC	CATSRVARLASTYEQYF
.	TRBV5-1	TRBJ1-5	.	TGCGCCAGCAGCCGAACCGGGACAAAAAATCAGCCCCAGCATTTT	CASSRTGTKNQPQHF
.	TRBV7-8	TRBJ1-1	.	TGTGCCAGCAGCCGCAGTCACACTGAAGCTTTCTTT	CASSRSHTEAFF
.	TRBV5-8	TRBJ1-2	.	TGTGCCAGCAGCCGGCCGGGGTTCGTCTATGGCTACACCTTC	CASSRPGFVYGYTF
.	TRBV13	TRBJ2-1	TRBD2	TGTGCCAGCAGCATAGGACTAGCGGGAGACTCCTACAATGAGCAGTTCTTC	CASSIGLAGDSYNEQFF
.	TRBV7-2	TRBJ2-7	.	TGTGCCAGCAGTCCTTACGGGTACGAGCAGTACTTC	CASSPYGYEQYF
.	TRBV4-1	TRBJ1-1	.	TGCGCCAGCAGCCCTATACAGGGACACACTGAAGCTTTCTTT	CASSPIQGHTEAFF
.	TRBV9	TRBJ2-7	TRBD2	TGTGCCAGCAGCAAGATGGGCAGCGGGGGGGCCTACGAGCAGTACTTC	CASSKMGSGGAYEQYF
.	TRBV18	TRBJ2-4	TRBD2	TGTGCCAGCCATGCGGGGGATCTCAACCAACGGTACTTC	CASHAGDLNQRYF
.	TRBV9	TRBJ2-7	.	TGTGCCAGCAGCCGACTCGGGGGTGGGCCCTACGAGCAGTACTTC	CASSRLGGGPYEQYF
.	TRBV28	TRBJ2-3	.	TGTGCCAGCAGTTCCGCCCGGAGCAGAAGCACAGATACGCAGTATTTT	CASSSARSRSTDTQYF
.	TRBV7-2	TRBJ2-3	TRBD2	TGTGCCAGCAGCTTAGTTGCGGGGGGCCGGCTACCAGATACGCAGTATTTT	CASSLVAGGRLPDTQYF
.	TRBV5-5	TRBJ2-1	.	TGTGCCAGCAGCTTGTGGGACTCGCCTTCGTTTGAGCAGTTCTTC	CASSLWDSPSFEQFF
.	TRBV6-2/TRBV6-3	TRBJ1-5	.	TGTGCCAGCAGTCTCAGAAATCAGCCCCAGCATTTT	CASSLRNQPQHF
.	TRBV29-1	TRBJ2-1	.	TGCAGCGTTGAAGATGGCGGAAGCTCCTACAATGAGCAGTTCTTC	CSVEDGGSSYNEQFF
.	TRBV11-3	TRBJ2-5	.	TGTGCCAGCAGCCCACGGGTTGGAGAGACCCAGTACTTC	CASSPRVGETQYF
.	TRBV28	TRBJ1-2	.	TGTGCCAGCAGTTTTCCCAGGGATGGCTACACCTTC	CASSFPRDGYTF
.	TRBV7-9	TRBJ1-2	.	TGTGCCAGCAGCCTGTCCCGGGAGGAGGTGGACTATGGCTACACCTTC	CASSLSREEVDYGYTF
.	TRBV13	TRBJ1-3	.	TGTGCCAGCAGCTTGGGCAGGGTTGGCGGAAACACCATATATTTT	CASSLGRVGGNTIYF
.	TRBV5-1	TRBJ2-3	.	TGCGCCAGCATGACTTGGGACAACACAGATACGCAGTATTTT	CASMTWDNTDTQYF
.	TRBV27	TRBJ1-5	.	TGTGCCAGCAGTTTACTTTCCGGGGGGCAGCCCCAGCATTTT	CASSLLSGGQPQHF
medium-sized	TRBV7-8	TRBJ1-1	.	TGTGCCAGCAGCTTAGGCCTCGGGGGGTACACTGAAGCTTTCTTT	CASSLGLGGYTEAFF
.	TRBV27	TRBJ2-3	.	TGTGCCAGCAGTAACCACAGGGTTACGGTGGCAGATACGCAGTATTTT	CASSNHRVTVADTQYF
.	TRBV6-5	TRBJ1-4	.	TGTGCCAGCAGTAGCGCCAAACAAAAACTGTTTTTT	CASSSAKQKLFF
.	TRBV5-8	TRBJ2-1	TRBD2	TGTGCCAGCAGCTCCCGGACTAGCGGGAGGATACGGGAGCAGTTCTTC	CASSSRTSGRIREQFF